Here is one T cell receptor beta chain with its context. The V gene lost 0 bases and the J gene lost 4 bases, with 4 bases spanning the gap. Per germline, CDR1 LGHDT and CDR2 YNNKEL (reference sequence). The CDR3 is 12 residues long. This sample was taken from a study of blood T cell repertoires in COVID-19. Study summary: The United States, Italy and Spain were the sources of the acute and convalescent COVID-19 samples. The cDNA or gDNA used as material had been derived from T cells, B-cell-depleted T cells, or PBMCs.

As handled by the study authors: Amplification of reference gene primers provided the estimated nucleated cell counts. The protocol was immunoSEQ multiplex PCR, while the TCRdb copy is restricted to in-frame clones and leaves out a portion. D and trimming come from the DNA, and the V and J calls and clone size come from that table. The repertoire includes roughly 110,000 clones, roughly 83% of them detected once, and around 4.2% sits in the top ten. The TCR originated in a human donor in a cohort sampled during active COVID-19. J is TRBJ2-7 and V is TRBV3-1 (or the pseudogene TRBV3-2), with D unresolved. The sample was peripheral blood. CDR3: CASSQDPYEQYF. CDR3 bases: TGTGCCAGCAGCCAAGATCCTTACGAGCAGTACTTC.